This T cell receptor beta chain originates from a study of Ad26.COV2.S vaccination and SARS-CoV-2 variants (dated by TCRdb to about 2021). For the study in its entirety: Donors in the vaccine arm were drawn from COV1001, a phase I-IIa trial of Ad26.COV2.S in healthy adults that was multicentre, randomized, double-blind and placebo-controlled. Throughout the experiments and outcome assessment, investigators stayed blinded to trial group allocation. The TCR-sequenced set comprised around 32 samples: roughly 19 Ad26.COV2.S vaccine recipients, 5 placebo recipients and 8 SARS-CoV-2 convalescent individuals. Trial participants were randomized into five groups of five: low-dose or high-dose Ad26.COV2.S given once or twice, or placebo on both occasions. The specificity and breadth of SARS-CoV-2-reactive T cell receptors after Ad26.COV2.S vaccination were assessed by TCRbeta repertoire sequencing. Dosing of Ad26.COV2.S was intramuscular, at either 5x10^10 or 1x10^11 viral particles, delivered as one shot or as two shots spaced 56 days apart. Summary of the overall study and its limitations: The authors noted that total T cell responses may have been underestimated by the TCR breadth and depth analyses. Compared with placebo recipients, Ad26.COV2.S recipients showed higher spike-specific TCR breadth (P = 0.0014). Substantial breadth of spike-specific CD8+ and CD4+ T cell responses was reported after vaccination. Comparable non-spike TCR breadth was observed between vaccine and placebo recipients, consistent with only spike being contained in the vaccine. The study was not powered to compare responses between vaccine doses or regimens.

This clone was recorded only once. It has no known antigen specificity. Within one base of it there is no much larger clone, and no base qualities were kept. The treatment or condition label, read with the paper, signifies: roughly 20 received Ad26.COV2.S at low or high dose, single or two shots; 5 received placebo; per-sample allocation not given. Repertoires of vaccine and placebo recipients were sequenced from samples taken on day 63 after the first injection. Cohort 1b enrolled about two dozen adults aged 18-55 years at a single site in Boston, USA, between 29 July and 7 August 2020. Ad26.COV2.S was a replication-incompetent adenovirus type 26 vector expressing a prefusion-stabilized SARS-CoV-2 spike protein from the original Wuhan strain. TCRbeta CDR3 regions were sequenced with the immunoSEQ Assay. After extraction, genomic DNA underwent amplification by bias-controlled multiplex PCR, followed by high-throughput sequencing. Per the original workflow: To quantify the absolute abundance of every unique TCRbeta CDR3 region, sequences were collapsed and filtered. T cell fraction was estimated by normalization of TCRbeta template counts to usable DNA, with usable DNA being measured through amplification of reference genes present in all nucleated cells. Repertoire TCRs were annotated as SARS-CoV-2-specific by exact matching of V gene, CDR3 amino acid sequence and J gene to a known reactive TCR set. The reference SARS-CoV-2 TCR set was obtained from MIRA and was filtered for enrichment in COVID-19-positive ImmuneCODE repertoires, whereby public or cross-reactive TCRs were removed. Using the MIRA antigens, annotated TCRs were further analysed by specific ORF or by position within an ORF. Breadth was defined as annotated unique rearrangements over total unique productive rearrangements; depth was the summed frequency of those rearrangements. Two-sided Wilcoxon rank-sum tests were applied when comparing TCR breadth between groups. Sourced from immuneACCESS, this table was stored by TCRdb with only in-frame sequences that have V and J called. A share of the clones is absent; for the studies checked, an unresolved V gene accounts for under half, and the remainder has no known explanation. V, J and clone size derive from that table, while D and trimming were established from the DNA sequence. The sample data list over 300,000 clones, and under 90% of these were observed just once. Roughly 7.4% of the sample belongs to the ten largest clones.

The germline V gene (reference sequence) yields LGHDT for CDR1 and YNNKEL for CDR2. The CDR3 measures 14 amino acids from cysteine to phenylalanine. The CDR3 DNA has 42 bases and is translated from base 1. The V and J ends are trimmed by 4 bases and 2 bases, leaving 8 bases between them. The receptor chain draws on TRBV3-1 (or the pseudogene TRBV3-2) and TRBJ2-2; no confident D gene assignment can be made. The input for sequencing was peripheral blood, taken in a trial of Ad26.COV2.S vaccine versus placebo. The receptor was derived from a person aged 18-60 years who received the Ad26.COV2.S COVID-19 vaccine or a placebo. The sequence in DNA is TGTGCCAGCAGCCTCTTCGAAAACACCGGGGAGCTGTTTTTT. Its protein reads: CASSLFENTGELFF.